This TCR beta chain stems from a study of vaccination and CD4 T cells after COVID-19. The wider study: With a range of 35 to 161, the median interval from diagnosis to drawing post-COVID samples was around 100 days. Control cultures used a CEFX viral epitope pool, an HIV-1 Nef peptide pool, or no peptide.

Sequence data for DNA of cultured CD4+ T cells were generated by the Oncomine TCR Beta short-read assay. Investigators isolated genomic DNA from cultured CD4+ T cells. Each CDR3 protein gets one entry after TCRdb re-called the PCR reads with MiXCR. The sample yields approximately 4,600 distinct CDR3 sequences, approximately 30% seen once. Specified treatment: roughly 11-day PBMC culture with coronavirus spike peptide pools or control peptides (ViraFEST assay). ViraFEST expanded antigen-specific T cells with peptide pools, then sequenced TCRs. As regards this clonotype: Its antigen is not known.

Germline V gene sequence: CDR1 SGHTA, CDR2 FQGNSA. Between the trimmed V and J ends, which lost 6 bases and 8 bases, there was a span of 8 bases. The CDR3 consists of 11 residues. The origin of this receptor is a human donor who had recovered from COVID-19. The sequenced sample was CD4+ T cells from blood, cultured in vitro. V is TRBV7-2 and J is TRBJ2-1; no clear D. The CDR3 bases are TGTGCCAGCAGAAAATGGGATGAGCAGTTCTTC. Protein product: CASRKWDEQFF.